This T cell receptor (beta chain) stems from a study of blood T cell repertoires in COVID-19. The junction had 5 bases not matched to a gene; V was cut back by 5 bases and J by 2 bases. CDR1 is MNHEY, CDR2 SVGAGI, per germline. The CDR3 is 15 residues long. The data were produced by immunoSEQ multiplex PCR, yet TCRdb's version contains in-frame clones alone and is incomplete. The sample includes about 400,000 clones, roughly 90% of them seen just once. Participants' reported clinical history set cohort assignment. Sequencing used PBMCs or T cells enriched from blood (not recorded which). The V call is TRBV6-5, the J call TRBJ1-2; TRBD1 aligns across 10 bases. The sequence was obtained from a woman aged 35 to 49 with acute COVID-19. The CDR3 region is CASSTRQGANYGYTF. In DNA, the CDR3 is TGTGCCAGCAGTACCCGACAGGGGGCGAACTATGGCTACACCTTC.